This TCR beta chain was identified in a study of T-cell memory formation after mild COVID-19. Study findings and constraints: Clones contracting across day 15 to 85 had a balanced CD4/CD8 profile; later expanding clones leaned CD4+. Of the contracting clones, CD4+ ones lay mainly in CM and EM, and CD8+ ones in EMRA.

CDR3 size: 16 residues. Trimming removed 2 bases from V and 4 bases from J, with 17 bases in between. The V gene's germline CDR1 is SGHVS and CDR2 FNYEAQ. This clonotype has a handful of counts. Its antigen is as yet unknown. TCRdb called the 5' RACE reads again in MiXCR, with one record for every CDR3 protein. The table has approximately 190,000 distinct CDR3 sequences, approximately 16% seen once. The V and J genes are TRBV7-6 and TRBJ1-1, with D tentatively TRBD1 (5 bases). The clonotype comes from an adult woman who had mild COVID-19 (a few samples of this study predate the infection). Cell type and time point are not known. The sample comprised PBMCs or a T cell subset sorted from them (not recorded which). Written as DNA, the CDR3 is TGTGCCAGCAGCTTAAGGTCTGGCCCAGGGTCCACTGAAGCTTTCTTT. Translation gives CASSLRSGPGSTEAFF.